This T cell receptor beta chain was documented in a study of blood T cells in healthy people across ages. The study recruited healthy Caucasian donors from Russia who were aged about 6 to 90. Note on this clonotype: Its specificity is unknown.

Together with a sample-barcoded 5' primer, a J-beta primer mix was included in a second PCR lasting roughly 7 to 11 cycles. Researchers report that a template-switch adaptor with 12 random nucleotides tagged each cDNA molecule. TCRdb re-analysed the 5' RACE reads in MiXCR, keeping a single row per CDR3 protein. The sample consists of about 730,000 distinct CDR3 sequences, around 40% of them appearing once. Notes on the study in general: With donor CMV status unknown, expanded clonotype changes were possibly confounded.

The clonotype comes from a woman in her sixties or seventies in good health. Sequenced: blood.

CDR3 amino acids: CASSHLTSVTMRRNEQFF. CDR3 in DNA: TGTGCCAGCAGCCACCTGACTAGCGTGACAATGAGGCGGAATGAGCAGTTCTTC. The rearrangement uses TRBV3-1 and TRBJ2-1; 8 bases align to TRBD2. Germline CDR1 LGHDT, CDR2 YNNKEL (reference sequence). The J segment lost 7 bases and the V segment lost 3 bases, leaving 17 bases of the junction unmatched. The CDR3 length is 18 residues.